This T cell receptor (beta chain) was sequenced in a study of shared clonotypes between healthy human individuals. Study observations and caveats: An anticipated effect of sequencing depth on clonotype sharing among donors was recognized.

On this clone itself: Its specificity is not known.

Here immunoSEQ multiplex PCR was the method, and the copy in TCRdb shows in-frame clones only, minus some. Of about 2.4 million clones in the sample, 85% to 95% were seen once. Between the trimmed V and J ends, which lost 6 bases and 1 base, there was a span of 15 bases. The CDR3 consists of 15 residues. Germline-derived CDR1 and CDR2 are PRHDT and FYEKMQ (reference sequence). This chain uses TRBV13 with TRBJ1-1; weak D call: TRBD1 (5 bases). The sequencing input was naive CD4+ T cells sorted from blood. As to subset: CD45RA+ positively selected. This TCR derives from a man aged 18 to 29 in good health. The CDR3 sequence is CASRSPGLGNTEAFF. CDR3 bases: TGTGCCAGCAGATCACCAGGGTTGGGGAACACTGAAGCTTTCTTT.